This T cell receptor (beta chain) was documented in a study of blood T cell repertoires in COVID-19. Study details: PBMCs, B-cell-depleted T cells, or T cells were the source of the cDNA or gDNA that made up the material.

Germline CDR1 is MNHEY and CDR2 is SVGAGI. V was cut by 0 bases and J by 4 bases, with 7 bases left in between. This CDR3 has 14 amino acids. The method was immunoSEQ multiplex PCR; TCRdb's version includes in-frame clones alone and lacks a portion of them. This sample yields about 220,000 clones, of which 80% are seen a single time; more than 7% belongs to the top ten. The source material was peripheral blood. The chain is built from TRBV6-5 and TRBJ1-5; D call uncertain. The receptor was isolated from a woman in her seventies with acute or convalescent COVID-19. The CDR3 sequence is CASSYSAVNQPQHF. CDR3 in DNA: TGTGCCAGCAGTTACTCGGCAGTGAATCAGCCCCAGCATTTT.